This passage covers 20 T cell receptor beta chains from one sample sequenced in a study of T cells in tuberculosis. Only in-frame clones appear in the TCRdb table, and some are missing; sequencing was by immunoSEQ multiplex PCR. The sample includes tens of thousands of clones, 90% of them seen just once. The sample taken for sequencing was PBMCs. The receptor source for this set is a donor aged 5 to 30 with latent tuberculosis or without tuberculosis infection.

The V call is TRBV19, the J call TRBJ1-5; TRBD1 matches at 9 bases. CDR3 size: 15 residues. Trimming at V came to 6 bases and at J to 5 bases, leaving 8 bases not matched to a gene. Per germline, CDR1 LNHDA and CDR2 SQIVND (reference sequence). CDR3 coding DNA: TGTGCCAGTAGCCCCGGGGACAGGGACGATCAGCCCCAGCATTTT. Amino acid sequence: CASSPGDRDDQPQHF.

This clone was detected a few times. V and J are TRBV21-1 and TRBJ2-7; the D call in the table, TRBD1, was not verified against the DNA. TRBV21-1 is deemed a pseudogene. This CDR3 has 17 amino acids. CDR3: CASSKAEKGQGAYEQYF. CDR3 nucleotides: TGTGCCAGCAGCAAAGCAGAAAAAGGACAGGGGGCCTACGAGCAGTACTTC.

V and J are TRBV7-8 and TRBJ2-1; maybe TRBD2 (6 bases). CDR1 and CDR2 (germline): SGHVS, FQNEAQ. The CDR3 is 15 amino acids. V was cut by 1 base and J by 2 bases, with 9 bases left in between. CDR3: CASSLEAGPYNEQFF. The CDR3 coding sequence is TGTGCCAGCAGCTTAGAGGCGGGGCCCTACAATGAGCAGTTCTTC.

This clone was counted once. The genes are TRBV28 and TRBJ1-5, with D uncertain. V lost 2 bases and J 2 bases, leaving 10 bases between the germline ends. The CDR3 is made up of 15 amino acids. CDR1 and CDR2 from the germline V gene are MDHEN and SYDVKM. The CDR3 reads CASSLGGRGNQPQHF. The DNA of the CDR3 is TGTGCCAGCAGTTTAGGAGGGAGGGGCAATCAGCCCCAGCATTTT.

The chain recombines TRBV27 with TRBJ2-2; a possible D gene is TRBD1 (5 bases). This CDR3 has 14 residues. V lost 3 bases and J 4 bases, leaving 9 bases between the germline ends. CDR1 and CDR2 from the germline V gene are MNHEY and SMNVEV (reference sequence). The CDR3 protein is CASSFGAVTGELFF. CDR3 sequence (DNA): TGTGCCAGCAGTTTTGGGGCGGTCACCGGGGAGCTGTTTTTT.

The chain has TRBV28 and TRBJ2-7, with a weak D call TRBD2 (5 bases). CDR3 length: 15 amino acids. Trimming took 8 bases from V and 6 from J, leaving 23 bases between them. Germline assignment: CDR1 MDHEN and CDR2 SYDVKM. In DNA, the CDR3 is TGTGCCAGCGCTTTAGGAGGAATTACAACCGGCGAGCAGTACTTC. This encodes CASALGGITTGEQYF.

DNA for the CDR3: TGCGCCAGCGAAGGGACAGGAGAGGGAAATGGCTACACCTTC. The encoded protein is CASEGTGEGNGYTF. This chain connects TRBV5-1 to TRBJ1-2; 8 bases are shared with TRBD1. The CDR3 is made up of 14 amino acids. J was trimmed by 6 bases and V by 7 bases; bases with no gene match: 11. CDR1 and CDR2 from the germline V gene are SGHRS and YFSETQ.

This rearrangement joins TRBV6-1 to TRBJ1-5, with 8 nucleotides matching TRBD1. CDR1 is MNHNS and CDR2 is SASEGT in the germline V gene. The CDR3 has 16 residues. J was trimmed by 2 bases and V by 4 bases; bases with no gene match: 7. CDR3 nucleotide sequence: TGTGCCAGCAGTGTGGCGGACAGGGATGGCAATCAGCCCCAGCATTTT. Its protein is CASSVADRDGNQPQHF.

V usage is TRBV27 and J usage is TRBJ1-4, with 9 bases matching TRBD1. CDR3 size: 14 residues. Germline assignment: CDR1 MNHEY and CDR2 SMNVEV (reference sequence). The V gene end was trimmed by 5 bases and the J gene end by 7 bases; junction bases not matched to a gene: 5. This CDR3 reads CASSPGQGLEKLFF. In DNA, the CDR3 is TGTGCCAGCAGTCCCGGACAGGGGCTTGAAAAACTGTTTTTT.

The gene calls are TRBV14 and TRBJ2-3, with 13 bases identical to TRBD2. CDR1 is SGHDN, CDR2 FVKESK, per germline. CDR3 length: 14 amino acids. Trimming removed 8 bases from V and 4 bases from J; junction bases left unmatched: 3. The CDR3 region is CASRTSGGSDTQYF. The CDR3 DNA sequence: TGTGCCAGCCGGACTAGCGGGGGCTCAGATACGCAGTATTTT.

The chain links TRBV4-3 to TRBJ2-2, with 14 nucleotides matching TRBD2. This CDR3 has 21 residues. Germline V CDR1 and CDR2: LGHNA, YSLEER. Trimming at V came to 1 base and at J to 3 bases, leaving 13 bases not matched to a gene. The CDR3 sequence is CASSQAPTGTSGGKYTGELFF. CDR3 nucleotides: TGCGCCAGCAGCCAAGCACCTACCGGGACTAGCGGGGGAAAATACACCGGGGAGCTGTTTTTT.

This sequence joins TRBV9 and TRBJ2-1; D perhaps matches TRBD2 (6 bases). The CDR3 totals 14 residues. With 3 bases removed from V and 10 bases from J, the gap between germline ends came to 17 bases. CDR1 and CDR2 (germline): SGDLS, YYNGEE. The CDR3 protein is CASSGLATPGEQFF. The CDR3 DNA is TGTGCCAGCAGCGGTCTAGCGACGCCTGGCGAGCAGTTCTTC. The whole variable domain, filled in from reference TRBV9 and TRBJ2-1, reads DSGVTQTPKHLITATGQRVTLRCSPRSGDLSVYWYQQSLDQGLQFLIQYYNGEERAKGNILERFSAQQFPDLHSELNLSSLELGDSALYFCASSGLATPGEQFFGPGTRLTVL.

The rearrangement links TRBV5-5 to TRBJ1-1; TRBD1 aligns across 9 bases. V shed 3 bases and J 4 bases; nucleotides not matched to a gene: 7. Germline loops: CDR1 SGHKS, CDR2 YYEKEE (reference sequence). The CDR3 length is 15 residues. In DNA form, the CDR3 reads TGTGCCAGCAGCTCCAAGACAGGGGGTTCCACTGAAGCTTTCTTT. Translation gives CASSSKTGGSTEAFF.

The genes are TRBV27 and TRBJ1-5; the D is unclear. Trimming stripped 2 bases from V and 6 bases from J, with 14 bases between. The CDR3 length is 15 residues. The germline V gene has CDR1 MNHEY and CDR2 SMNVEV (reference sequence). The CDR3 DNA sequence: TGTGCCAGCAGTTTAAAGGCAGGCGGGGTTCAGCCCCAGCATTTT. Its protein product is CASSLKAGGVQPQHF.

CDR3 region: CASSEGDERGYTF. The CDR3 DNA follows: TGTGCCAGCAGTGAAGGAGACGAGCGTGGCTACACCTTC. V and J are TRBV2 and TRBJ1-2; D unresolved. This CDR3 has 13 amino acids. The V and J ends lost 1 base and 7 bases respectively, with 10 bases between them. Germline V gene sequence: CDR1 SNHLY, CDR2 FYNNEI.

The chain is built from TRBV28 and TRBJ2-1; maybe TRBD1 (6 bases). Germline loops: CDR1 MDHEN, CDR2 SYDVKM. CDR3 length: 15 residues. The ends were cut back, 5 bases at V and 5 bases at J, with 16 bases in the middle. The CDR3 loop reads CASSAYRVWDNEQFF. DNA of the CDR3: TGTGCCAGCAGTGCATACAGGGTCTGGGACAATGAGCAGTTCTTC.

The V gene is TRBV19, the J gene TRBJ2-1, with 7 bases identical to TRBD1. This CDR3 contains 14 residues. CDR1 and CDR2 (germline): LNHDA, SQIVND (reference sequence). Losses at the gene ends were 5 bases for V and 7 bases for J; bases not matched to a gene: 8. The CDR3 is CASSVASQGNEQFF. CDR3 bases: TGTGCCAGTAGTGTCGCCTCACAGGGGAATGAGCAGTTCTTC.

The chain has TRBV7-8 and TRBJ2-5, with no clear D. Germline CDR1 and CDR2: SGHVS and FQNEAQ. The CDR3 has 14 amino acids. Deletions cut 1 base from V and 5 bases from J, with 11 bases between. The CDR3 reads CASSLVAEMETQYF. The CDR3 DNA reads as TGTGCCAGCAGCTTAGTGGCGGAAATGGAGACCCAGTACTTC.

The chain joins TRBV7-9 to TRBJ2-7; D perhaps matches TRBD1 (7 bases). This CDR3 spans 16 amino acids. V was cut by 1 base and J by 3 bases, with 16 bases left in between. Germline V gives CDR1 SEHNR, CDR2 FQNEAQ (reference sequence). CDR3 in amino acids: CASSLGDRDFDYEQYF. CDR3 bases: TGTGCCAGCAGCTTAGGAGACAGGGACTTCGACTACGAGCAGTACTTC.

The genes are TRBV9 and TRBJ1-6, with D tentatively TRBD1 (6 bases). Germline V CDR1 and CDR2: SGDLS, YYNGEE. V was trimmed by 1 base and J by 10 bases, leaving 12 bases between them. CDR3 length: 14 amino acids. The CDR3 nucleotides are TGTGCCAGCAGCGTAATCGGGGGGCGGTCACCCCTCCACTTT. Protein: CASSVIGGRSPLHF.